This T cell receptor beta chain was identified during a study of OX40 agonist ivuxolimab in advanced cancers. Turning to the study itself: Ivuxolimab doses were 0.01, 0.1, 0.3, 1.5, 3 or 10 mg/kg every 2 weeks. The study's findings and limits: Partial responders at 0.1-3.0 mg/kg had among the lowest clonal expansion.

Autoimmune disease history or systemic immunosuppression excluded patients. The protocol was immunoSEQ multiplex PCR, while the TCRdb copy is restricted to in-frame clones and leaves out a portion. The data hold tens of thousands of clones, with about nine tenths observed a single time. This clone was picked up a small number of times. Its target is unknown. The TCR sequence derives from an adult with an advanced solid tumor such as melanoma, head and neck, liver or kidney cancer. The sequencing here drew on CD4+ or CD8+ T cells sorted from blood, taken in a trial of the OX40 agonist ivuxolimab.

CDR3 region: CASSCRDCETQYF. CDR3 nucleotides: TGTGCCAGCAGCTGCCGGGACTGTGAGACCCAGTACTTC. The V gene is TRBV13, the J gene TRBJ2-5, with a weak D call TRBD2 (6 bases). This CDR3 has 13 amino acids. Germline CDR1 reads PRHDT; CDR2 reads FYEKMQ (reference sequence). V shed 4 bases and J shed 5 bases, with 11 bases lying between them.